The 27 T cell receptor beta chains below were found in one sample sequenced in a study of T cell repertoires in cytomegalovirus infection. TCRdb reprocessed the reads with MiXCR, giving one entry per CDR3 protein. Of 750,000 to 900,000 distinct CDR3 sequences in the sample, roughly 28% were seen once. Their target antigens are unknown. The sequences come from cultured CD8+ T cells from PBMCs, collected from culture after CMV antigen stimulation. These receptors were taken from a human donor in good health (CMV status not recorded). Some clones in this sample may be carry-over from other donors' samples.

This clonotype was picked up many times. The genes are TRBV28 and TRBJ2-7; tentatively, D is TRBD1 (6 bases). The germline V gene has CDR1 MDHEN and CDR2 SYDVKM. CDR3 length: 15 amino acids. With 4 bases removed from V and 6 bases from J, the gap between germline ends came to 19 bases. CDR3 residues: CASSSNPSQGFEQYV. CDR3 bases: TGTGCCAGCAGTTCCAACCCCTCCCAGGGGTTCGAGCAGTACGTC.

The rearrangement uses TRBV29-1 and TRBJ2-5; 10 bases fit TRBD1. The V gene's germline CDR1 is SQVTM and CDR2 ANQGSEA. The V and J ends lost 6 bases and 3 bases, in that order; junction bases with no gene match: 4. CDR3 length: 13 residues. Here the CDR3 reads CSVPGQGKETQYF. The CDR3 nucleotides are TGCAGCGTGCCGGGACAGGGGAAAGAGACCCAGTACTTC.

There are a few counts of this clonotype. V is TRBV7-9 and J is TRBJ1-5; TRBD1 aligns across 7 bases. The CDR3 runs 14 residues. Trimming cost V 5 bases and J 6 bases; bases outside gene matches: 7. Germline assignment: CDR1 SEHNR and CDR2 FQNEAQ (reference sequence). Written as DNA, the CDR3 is TGTGCCAGCAGCCCATCGACAGGGTTTCAGCCCCAGCATTTT. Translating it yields CASSPSTGFQPQHF.

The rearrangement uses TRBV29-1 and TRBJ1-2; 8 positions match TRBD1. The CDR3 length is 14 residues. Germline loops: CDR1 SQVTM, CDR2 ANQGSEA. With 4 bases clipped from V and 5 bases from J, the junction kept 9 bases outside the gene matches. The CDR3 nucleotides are TGCAGCGTTGTCGGACAGGGAGAAGGTTATGGCTACACCTTC. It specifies CSVVGQGEGYGYTF.

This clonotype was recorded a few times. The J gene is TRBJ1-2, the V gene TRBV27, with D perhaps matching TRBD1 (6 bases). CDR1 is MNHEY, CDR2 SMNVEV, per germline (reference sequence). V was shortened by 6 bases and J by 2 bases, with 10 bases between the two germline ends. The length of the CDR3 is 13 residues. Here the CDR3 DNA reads TGTGCCAGCAGGATTGGACAGAACTATGGCTACACCTTC. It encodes CASRIGQNYGYTF.

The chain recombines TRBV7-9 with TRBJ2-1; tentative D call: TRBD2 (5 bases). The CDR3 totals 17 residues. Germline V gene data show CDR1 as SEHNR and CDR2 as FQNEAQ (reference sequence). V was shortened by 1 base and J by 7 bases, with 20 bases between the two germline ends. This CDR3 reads CASSLVFRTEESNEQFF. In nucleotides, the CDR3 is TGTGCCAGCAGCTTAGTTTTTCGGACGGAGGAATCAAATGAGCAGTTCTTC.

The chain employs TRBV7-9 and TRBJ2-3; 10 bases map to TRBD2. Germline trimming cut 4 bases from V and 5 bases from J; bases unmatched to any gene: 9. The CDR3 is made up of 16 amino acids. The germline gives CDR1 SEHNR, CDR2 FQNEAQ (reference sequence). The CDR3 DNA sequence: TGTGCCAGCAGCTCTTCTAGCGGGGGCCGGATAGATACGCAGTATTTT. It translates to CASSSSSGGRIDTQYF.

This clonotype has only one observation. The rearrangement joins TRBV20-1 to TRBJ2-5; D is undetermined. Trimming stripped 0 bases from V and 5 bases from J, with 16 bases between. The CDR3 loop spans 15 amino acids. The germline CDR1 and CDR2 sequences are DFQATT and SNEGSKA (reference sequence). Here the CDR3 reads CSAREGKVKLETQYF. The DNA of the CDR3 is TGCAGTGCTAGAGAGGGGAAAGTTAAGCTGGAGACCCAGTACTTC.

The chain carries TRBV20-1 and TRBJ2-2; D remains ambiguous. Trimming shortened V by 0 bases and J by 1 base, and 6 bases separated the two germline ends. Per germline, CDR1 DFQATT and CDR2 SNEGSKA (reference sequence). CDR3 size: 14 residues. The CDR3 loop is CSARDLGNTGELFF. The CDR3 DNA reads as TGCAGTGCTAGAGATCTTGGGAACACCGGGGAGCTGTTTTTT.

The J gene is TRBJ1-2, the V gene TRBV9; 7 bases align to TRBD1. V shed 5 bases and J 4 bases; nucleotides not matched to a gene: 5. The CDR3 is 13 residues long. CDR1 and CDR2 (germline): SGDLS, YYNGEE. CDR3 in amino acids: CASRPNRGYGYTF. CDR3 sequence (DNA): TGTGCCAGCAGACCCAACAGGGGCTATGGCTACACCTTC.

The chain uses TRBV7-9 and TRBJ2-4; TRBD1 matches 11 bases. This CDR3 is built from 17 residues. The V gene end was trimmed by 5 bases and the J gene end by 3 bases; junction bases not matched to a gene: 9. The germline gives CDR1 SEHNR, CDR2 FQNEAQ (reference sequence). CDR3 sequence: CASSPGTGGVGKNIQYF. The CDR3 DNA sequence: TGTGCCAGCAGCCCCGGGACAGGGGGAGTGGGCAAAAACATTCAGTACTTC. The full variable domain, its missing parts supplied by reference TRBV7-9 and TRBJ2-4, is DTGVSQNPRHKITKRGQNVTFRCDPISEHNRLYWYRQTLGQGPEFLTYFQNEAQLEKSRLLSDRFSAERPKGSFSTLEIQRTEQGDSAMYLCASSPGTGGVGKNIQYFGAGTRLSVL.

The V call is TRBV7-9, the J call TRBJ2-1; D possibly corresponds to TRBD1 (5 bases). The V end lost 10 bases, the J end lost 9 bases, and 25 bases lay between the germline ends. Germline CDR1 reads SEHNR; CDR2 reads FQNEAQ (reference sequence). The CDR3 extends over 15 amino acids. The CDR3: CATLSQLRRGTEQFF. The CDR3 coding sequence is TGTGCCACCCTATCGCAGCTTAGAAGGGGTACTGAGCAGTTCTTC.

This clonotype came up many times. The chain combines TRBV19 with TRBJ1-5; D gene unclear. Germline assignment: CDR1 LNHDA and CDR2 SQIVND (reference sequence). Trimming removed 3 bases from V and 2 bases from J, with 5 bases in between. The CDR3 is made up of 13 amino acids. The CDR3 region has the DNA TGTGCCAGTAGTATCGGTGGCAATCAGCCCCAGCATTTT. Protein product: CASSIGGNQPQHF. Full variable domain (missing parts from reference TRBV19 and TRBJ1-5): DGGITQSPKYLFRKEGQNVTLSCEQNLNHDAMYWYRQDPGQGLRLIYYSQIVNDFQKGDIAEGYSVSREKKESFPLTVTSAQKNPTAFYLCASSIGGNQPQHFGDGTRLSIL.

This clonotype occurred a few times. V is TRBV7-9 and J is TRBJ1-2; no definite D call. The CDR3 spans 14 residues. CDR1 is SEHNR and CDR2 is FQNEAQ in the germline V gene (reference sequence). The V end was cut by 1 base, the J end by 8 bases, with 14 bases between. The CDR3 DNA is TGTGCCAGCAGCTTAGGTTTGGGCACTCGAGGCTACACCTTC. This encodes CASSLGLGTRGYTF.

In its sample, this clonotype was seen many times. The CDR3 region has the DNA TGTGCCAGCAGTTTCATTGTTGAAAATCGTTACACAGATACGCAGTATTTT. This codes for CASSFIVENRYTDTQYF. The V gene is TRBV12-3 or TRBV12-4, the J gene TRBJ2-3; no firm D call. V was pared by 3 bases and J by 2 bases, with 18 bases between. The length of the CDR3 is 17 residues.

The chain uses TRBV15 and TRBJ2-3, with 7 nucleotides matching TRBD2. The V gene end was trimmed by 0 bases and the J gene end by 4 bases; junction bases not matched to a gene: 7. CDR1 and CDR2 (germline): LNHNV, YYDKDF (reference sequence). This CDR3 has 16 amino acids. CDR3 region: CATSRDLAGEADTQYF. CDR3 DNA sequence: TGTGCCACCAGCAGAGATTTGGCGGGGGAGGCAGATACGCAGTATTTT.

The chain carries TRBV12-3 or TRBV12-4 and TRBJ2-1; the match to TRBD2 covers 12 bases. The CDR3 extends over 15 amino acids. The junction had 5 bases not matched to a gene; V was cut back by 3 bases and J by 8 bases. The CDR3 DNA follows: TGTGCCAGCAGTTTCCCTAGCGGGGGGGTTGATGAGCAGTTCTTC. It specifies CASSFPSGGVDEQFF.

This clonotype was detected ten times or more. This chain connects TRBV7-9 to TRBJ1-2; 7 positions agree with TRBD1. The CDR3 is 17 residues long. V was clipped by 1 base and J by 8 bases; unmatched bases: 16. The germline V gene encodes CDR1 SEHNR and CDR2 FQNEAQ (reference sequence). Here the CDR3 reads CASSLGQGGRGGSGYTF. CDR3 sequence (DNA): TGTGCCAGCAGCTTAGGCCAGGGGGGACGTGGCGGAAGCGGCTACACCTTC.

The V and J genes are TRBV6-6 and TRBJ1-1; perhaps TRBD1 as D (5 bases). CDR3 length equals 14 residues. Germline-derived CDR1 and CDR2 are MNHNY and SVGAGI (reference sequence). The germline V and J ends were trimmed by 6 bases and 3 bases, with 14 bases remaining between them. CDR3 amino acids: CASSLRVGHTEAFF. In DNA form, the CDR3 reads TGTGCCAGCAGCCTCAGGGTGGGCCACACTGAAGCTTTCTTT.

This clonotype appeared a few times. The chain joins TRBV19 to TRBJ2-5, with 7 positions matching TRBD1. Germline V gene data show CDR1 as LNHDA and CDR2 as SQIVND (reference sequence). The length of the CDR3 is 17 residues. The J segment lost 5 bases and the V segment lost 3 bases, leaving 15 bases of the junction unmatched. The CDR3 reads CASSIPTGRREEETQYF. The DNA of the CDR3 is TGTGCCAGTAGTATCCCGACAGGGAGAAGGGAAGAGGAGACCCAGTACTTC. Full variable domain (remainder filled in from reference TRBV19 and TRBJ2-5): DGGITQSPKYLFRKEGQNVTLSCEQNLNHDAMYWYRQDPGQGLRLIYYSQIVNDFQKGDIAEGYSVSREKKESFPLTVTSAQKNPTAFYLCASSIPTGRREEETQYFGPGTRLLVL.

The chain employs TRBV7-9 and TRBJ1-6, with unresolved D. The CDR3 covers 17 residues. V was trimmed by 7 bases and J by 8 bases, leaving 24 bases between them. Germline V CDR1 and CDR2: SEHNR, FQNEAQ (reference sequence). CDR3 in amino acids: CASTNRPAPQPHSPLHF. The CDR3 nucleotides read TGTGCCAGCACCAATAGACCGGCCCCACAACCCCATTCACCCCTCCACTTT.

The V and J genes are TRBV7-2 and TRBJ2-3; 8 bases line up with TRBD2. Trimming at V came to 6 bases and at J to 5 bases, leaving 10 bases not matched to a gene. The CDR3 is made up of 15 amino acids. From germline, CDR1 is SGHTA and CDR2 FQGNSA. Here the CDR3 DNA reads TGTGCCAGCAGGGACCTAGGTCTAGCGGGAGATACGCAGTATTTT. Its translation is CASRDLGLAGDTQYF.

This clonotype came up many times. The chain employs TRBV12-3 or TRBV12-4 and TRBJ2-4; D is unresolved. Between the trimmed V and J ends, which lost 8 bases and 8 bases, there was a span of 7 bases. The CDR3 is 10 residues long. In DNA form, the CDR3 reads TGTGCCAGCGGCGAGGACATTCAGTACTTC. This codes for CASGEDIQYF.

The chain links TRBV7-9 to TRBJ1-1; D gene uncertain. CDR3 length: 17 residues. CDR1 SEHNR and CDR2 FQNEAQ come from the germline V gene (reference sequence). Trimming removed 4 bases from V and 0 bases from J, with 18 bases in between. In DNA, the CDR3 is TGTGCCAGCAGCTCGGGCAATAAACAAGCTCTGAACACTGAAGCTTTCTTT. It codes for CASSSGNKQALNTEAFF.

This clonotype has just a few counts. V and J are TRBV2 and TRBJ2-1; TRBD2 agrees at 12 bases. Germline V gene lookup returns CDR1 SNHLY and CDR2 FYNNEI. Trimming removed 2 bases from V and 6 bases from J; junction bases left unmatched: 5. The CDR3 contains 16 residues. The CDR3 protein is CASSEQVLAGGNEQFF. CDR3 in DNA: TGTGCCAGCAGTGAACAGGTACTAGCGGGGGGCAATGAGCAGTTCTTC.

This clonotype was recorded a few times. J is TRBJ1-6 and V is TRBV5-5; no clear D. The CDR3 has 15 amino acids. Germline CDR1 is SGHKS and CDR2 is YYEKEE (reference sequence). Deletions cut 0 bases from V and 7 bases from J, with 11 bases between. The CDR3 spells CASSLGISSNSPLHF. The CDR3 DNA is TGTGCCAGCAGCTTGGGTATCAGCTCCAATTCACCCCTCCACTTT. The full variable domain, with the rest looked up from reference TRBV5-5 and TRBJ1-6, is DAGVTQSPTHLIKTRGQQVTLRCSPISGHKSVSWYQQVLGQGPQFIFQYYEKEERGRGNFPDRFSARQFPNYSSELNVNALLLGDSALYLCASSLGISSNSPLHFGNGTRLTVT.

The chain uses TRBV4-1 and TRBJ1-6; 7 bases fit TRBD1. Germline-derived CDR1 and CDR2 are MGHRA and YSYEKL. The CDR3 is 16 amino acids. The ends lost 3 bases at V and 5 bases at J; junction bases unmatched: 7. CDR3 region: CASSHRTGVDNSPLHF. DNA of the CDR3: TGCGCCAGCAGCCACAGGACAGGCGTCGATAATTCACCCCTCCACTTT.